These 4 T cell receptor beta chains came from one sample sequenced in a study of shared clonotypes between healthy human individuals. Clones were sequenced by immunoSEQ multiplex PCR, and TCRdb holds only the in-frame ones, with some missing. The sample comprises roughly 2.6 million clones, over 85% of which are singletons, and under 0.15% rests with the top ten. Sequences were obtained from naive CD4+ T cells sorted from blood. The subset here: CD45RA+ positively selected. The receptors were sampled from a man younger than 35 in good health.

The chain couples TRBV27 to TRBJ2-2; 8 bases match TRBD2. The CDR3 sequence is 16 residues long. Germline V gene sequence: CDR1 MNHEY, CDR2 SMNVEV (reference sequence). After removal of 3 bases from V and 8 bases from J, the junction contained 11 bases not matched to a gene. CDR3 in amino acids: CASSFMLRGVGGELFF. The CDR3 region has the DNA TGTGCCAGCAGTTTTATGTTGCGGGGGGTTGGAGGGGAGCTGTTTTTT.

The J gene is TRBJ2-2, the V gene TRBV7-2, with 9 nucleotides matching TRBD1. V lost 5 bases, J lost 7 bases, and 8 bases stayed unmatched. The germline V gene encodes CDR1 SGHTA and CDR2 FQGNSA. The CDR3 is 15 amino acids. The CDR3 nucleotides read TGTGCCAGCAGCAGAGGGACAGGGATGGGCGGGGAGCTGTTTTTT. It specifies CASSRGTGMGGELFF.

The chain combines TRBV27 with TRBJ2-2; 10 nucleotides line up with TRBD1. CDR1 and CDR2 from the germline V gene are MNHEY and SMNVEV (reference sequence). The CDR3 runs 16 residues. V shed 1 base, J shed 5 bases, and the junction held 4 bases outside the gene matches. CDR3 in amino acids: CASSLWGTGVTGELFF. CDR3 DNA sequence: TGTGCCAGCAGTTTATGGGGGACAGGGGTTACCGGGGAGCTGTTTTTT.

The gene calls are TRBV28 and TRBJ2-7; no reliable D call. The CDR3 runs 14 residues. Between the trimmed V and J ends, which lost 1 base and 5 bases, there was a span of 12 bases. Germline CDR1 is MDHEN and CDR2 is SYDVKM. The CDR3 region has the DNA TGTGCCAGCAGTTTATCGGGCAGGATCAACGAGCAGTACTTC. It translates to CASSLSGRINEQYF. The variable domain in full, completed from reference TRBV28 and TRBJ2-7, reads DVKVTQSSRYLVKRTGEKVFLECVQDMDHENMFWYRQDPGLGLRLIYFSYDVKMKEKGDIPEGYSVSREKKERFSLILESASTNQTSMYLCASSLSGRINEQYFGPGTRLTVT.